The 31 T cell receptor beta chains below were found in one sample sequenced in a study of blood T cell repertoires in COVID-19 (TCRdb year 2020). Libraries were made using the immunoSEQ multiplex PCR assay. The table comes from immuneACCESS by way of TCRdb, which keeps in-frame sequences with V and J called. Part of the clones is missing from these tables; in studies checked, under half for an unresolved V gene and the rest for unknown reasons. Present in this sample are hundreds of thousands of clones, about 83% of which were seen just once. Clones ranked in the top ten supply roughly 8.8% of the sample. Sequenced sample: peripheral blood. These TCRs come from a woman aged 45-65 years with acute or convalescent COVID-19.

This chain joins TRBV4-2 and TRBJ2-3; 13 positions agree with TRBD2. V shed 2 bases, J shed 4 bases, and the junction held 6 bases outside the gene matches. Germline CDR1 is LGHNA and CDR2 is YNFKEQ. The CDR3 runs 17 residues. In DNA form, the CDR3 reads TGTGCCAGCAGCCAACCTAGGACTAGCGGGAGCGCAGATACGCAGTATTTT. Translated: CASSQPRTSGSADTQYF.

The rearrangement joins TRBV25-1 to TRBJ2-6; 7 bases agree with TRBD2. After removal of 4 bases from V and 0 bases from J, the junction contained 9 bases not matched to a gene. The V gene's germline CDR1 is MGHDK and CDR2 SYGVNS. The CDR3 consists of 18 residues. CDR3 loop: CASSATGGLGSGANVLTF. The CDR3 nucleotides are TGTGCCAGCAGTGCGACGGGGGGTTTAGGCTCTGGGGCCAACGTCCTGACTTTC.

This chain joins TRBV15 and TRBJ2-2, with D uncertain. Germline values: CDR1 LNHNV, CDR2 YYDKDF (reference sequence). The CDR3 totals 14 residues. Trimming removed 0 bases from V and 4 bases from J, with 6 bases in between. The DNA for the CDR3 is TGTGCCACCAGCAGAGATCGAGGCACCGGGGAGCTGTTTTTT. Protein sequence: CATSRDRGTGELFF.

The V and J genes are TRBV19 and TRBJ2-2, with TRBD2 identical over 9 bases. Germline V gene data show CDR1 as LNHDA and CDR2 as SQIVND (reference sequence). Trimming at V came to 3 bases and at J to 4 bases, leaving 15 bases not matched to a gene. This CDR3 has 19 residues. The CDR3 DNA sequence: TGTGCCAGTAGTATTGGATTGGGGAGAGCGGGAGGCTCCACCGGGGAGCTGTTTTTT. This translates into CASSIGLGRAGGSTGELFF. Full variable domain (missing parts from reference TRBV19 and TRBJ2-2): DGGITQSPKYLFRKEGQNVTLSCEQNLNHDAMYWYRQDPGQGLRLIYYSQIVNDFQKGDIAEGYSVSREKKESFPLTVTSAQKNPTAFYLCASSIGLGRAGGSTGELFFGEGSRLTVL.

The rearrangement joins TRBV20-1 to TRBJ2-7, with a weak D call TRBD2 (6 bases). V was trimmed by 3 bases and J by 0 bases, leaving 12 bases between them. The CDR3 length is 14 residues. CDR1 DFQATT and CDR2 SNEGSKA come from the germline V gene (reference sequence). CDR3 amino acids: CSASIRETSYEQYF. The CDR3 coding sequence is TGCAGTGCTAGTATCCGGGAGACCTCCTACGAGCAGTACTTC.

This rearrangement joins TRBV5-1 to TRBJ2-7; 9 bases match TRBD2. V was pared by 0 bases and J by 4 bases, with 8 bases of the junction left unmatched. The germline gives CDR1 SGHRS, CDR2 YFSETQ. The CDR3 length is 16 residues. This chain's CDR3 is CASSLGASGNPYEQYF. The DNA for the CDR3 is TGCGCCAGCAGCTTGGGGGCTAGCGGGAACCCGTACGAGCAGTACTTC.

This chain joins TRBV5-8 and TRBJ2-7, with D perhaps matching TRBD2 (5 bases). Trimming stripped 4 bases from V and 5 bases from J, with 10 bases between. Per the germline V gene, CDR1 is SGHTS and CDR2 is YDEGEE. The CDR3 contains 12 residues. CDR3 nucleotides: TGTGCCAGCAGCACTGGACTGGACGAGCAGTACTTC. It translates to CASSTGLDEQYF.

The rearrangement links TRBV4-2 to TRBJ2-3; 9 bases fit TRBD2. Trimming removed 0 bases from V and 0 bases from J; junction bases left unmatched: 13. Germline CDR1 is LGHNA and CDR2 is YNFKEQ. This CDR3 contains 20 residues. The DNA of the CDR3 is TGTGCCAGCAGCCAAGATTTCGTGACTAGCGGAAGCGTGAGCACAGATACGCAGTATTTT. It yields the protein CASSQDFVTSGSVSTDTQYF.

The rearrangement links TRBV19 to TRBJ1-5; no definite D call. Germline V gives CDR1 LNHDA, CDR2 SQIVND (reference sequence). The CDR3 runs to 13 residues. The V and J ends lost 5 bases and 6 bases respectively, with 11 bases between them. DNA of the CDR3: TGTGCCAGTAGTCTCATGTCAGGTCAGCCCCAGCATTTT. Protein: CASSLMSGQPQHF.

V and J are TRBV2 and TRBJ2-6; weak D call: TRBD1 (6 bases). Looked up from germline, CDR1 is SNHLY and CDR2 is FYNNEI. The CDR3 is 16 residues long. Trimming cost V 6 bases and J 1 base, with 13 bases left between them. CDR3 nucleotides: TGTGCCAGCAGGGCGACAGGCGCTTCTGGGGCCAACGTCCTGACTTTC. Amino acids: CASRATGASGANVLTF. The entire variable domain, with the rest obtained from reference TRBV2 and TRBJ2-6, is as follows: EPEVTQTPSHQVTQMGQEVILRCVPISNHLYFYWYRQILGQKVEFLVSFYNNEISEKSEIFDDQFSVERPDGSNFTLKIRSTKLEDSAMYFCASRATGASGANVLTFGAGSRLTVL.

This clone turned up a few times. The V and J genes are TRBV7-2 and TRBJ1-1; D might be TRBD1 (5 bases). Trimming stripped 2 bases from V and 6 bases from J, with 19 bases between. This CDR3 has 16 residues. Germline V lookup: CDR1 SGHTA, CDR2 FQGNSA. The CDR3 spells CASSLYPVGVGAEAFF. CDR3 sequence (DNA): TGTGCCAGCAGCTTATACCCGGTAGGGGTGGGCGCTGAAGCTTTCTTT.

This clone appeared a few times. The V gene is TRBV5-6, the J gene TRBJ2-5; possible D gene TRBD1, 6 bases. The CDR3 spans 16 residues. V shed 4 bases and J shed 4 bases, with 20 bases lying between them. Germline-derived CDR1 and CDR2 are SGHDT and YYEEEE. The DNA for the CDR3 is TGTGCCAGCAGCCGTGATTTTCACAGGGTAGGAGAGACCCAGTACTTC. This encodes CASSRDFHRVGETQYF. The full variable domain, its missing parts supplied by reference TRBV5-6 and TRBJ2-5, is DAGVTQSPTHLIKTRGQQVTLRCSPKSGHDTVSWYQQALGQGPQFIFQYYEEEERQRGNFPDRFSGHQFPNYSSELNVNALLLGDSALYLCASSRDFHRVGETQYFGPGTRLLVL.

This clone occurred a few times. V gene TRBV28 combines with J gene TRBJ1-1; D not resolved. V was trimmed by 3 bases and J by 8 bases, leaving 10 bases between them. Per germline, CDR1 MDHEN and CDR2 SYDVKM. The CDR3 extends over 12 amino acids. DNA of the CDR3: TGTGCCAGCAGTTTTCTTGGCGGCGAAGCTTTCTTT. As protein: CASSFLGGEAFF.

The genes are TRBV24-1 and TRBJ2-3; 9 bases match TRBD2. CDR3 length: 13 amino acids. V gave up 11 bases and J gave up 6 bases; unmatched junction bases: 8. CDR1 KGHDR and CDR2 SFDVKD come from the germline V gene. CDR3 nucleotide sequence: TGTGCCAGCTCGCGGGAGGGAGGGGATACGCAGTATTTT. Its protein product is CASSREGGDTQYF.

The gene calls are TRBV2 and TRBJ1-5; D uncertain. V was clipped by 7 bases and J by 2 bases, with 12 bases between them. The germline V gene encodes CDR1 SNHLY and CDR2 FYNNEI. The CDR3 runs 14 residues. The CDR3 nucleotides read TGTGCCAGCACGGGGAATAGGGGCAATCAGCCCCAGCATTTT. Translated: CASTGNRGNQPQHF.

The chain links TRBV19 to TRBJ2-3; TRBD1 matches at 8 bases. Germline CDR1 reads LNHDA; CDR2 reads SQIVND (reference sequence). The CDR3 contains 15 residues. The trim removed 3 bases at V and 1 base at J, leaving 3 bases unmatched. The CDR3 nucleotides read TGTGCCAGTAGTATCGCGGGACAGGGCACAGATACGCAGTATTTT. Translation: CASSIAGQGTDTQYF.

The rearrangement uses TRBV10-2 and TRBJ2-7; D ambiguous. Trimming left V 10 bases short and J 4 bases short, with 11 bases between. CDR1 and CDR2 from the germline V gene are WSHSY and SAAADI. The CDR3 is 11 amino acids. CDR3 sequence: CATSGSYEQYF. The CDR3 coding sequence is TGCGCCACCTCAGGTTCGTACGAGCAGTACTTC.

V is TRBV7-9 and J is TRBJ1-1; 8 bases map to TRBD1. Looked up from germline, CDR1 is SEHNR and CDR2 is FQNEAQ (reference sequence). This CDR3 is 17 amino acids long. The V segment lost 5 bases and the J segment 0 bases; nucleotides outside the gene matches: 11. CDR3 bases: TGTGCCAGCAGCCCAGACAGGGGAGTTAGCGTGAACACTGAAGCTTTCTTT. Protein product: CASSPDRGVSVNTEAFF.

V is TRBV10-2 and J is TRBJ1-2, with 9 bases lining up with TRBD1. Looked up from germline, CDR1 is WSHSY and CDR2 is SAAADI. V was pared by 0 bases and J by 8 bases, with 13 bases of the junction left unmatched. The length of the CDR3 is 17 residues. The CDR3 DNA sequence: TGCGCCAGCAGTGAGTCCGGGACAGGGAAAGCCGCGAGGGGCTACACCTTC. It is translated as CASSESGTGKAARGYTF.

The table lists this clone with a few counts. The chain recombines TRBV6-4 with TRBJ2-1; TRBD2 agrees at 14 bases. V trimming: 0 bases; J trimming: 8 bases; junction bases outside the gene matches: 6. The CDR3 length is 17 residues. Germline V lookup: CDR1 MRHNA, CDR2 SNTAGT. CDR3 coding DNA: TGTGCCAGCAGTGACTCTCCCGGGACTAGCGGGAGACATGAGCAGTTCTTC. Translation gives CASSDSPGTSGRHEQFF.

J is TRBJ1-1 and V is TRBV28, with TRBD1 as a possible D gene (5 bases). V was pared by 5 bases and J by 1 base, with 17 bases between. Germline V gives CDR1 MDHEN, CDR2 SYDVKM. This CDR3 spans 16 amino acids. CDR3: CASSAPVGGGNTEAFF. In DNA, the CDR3 is TGTGCCAGCAGTGCCCCCGTCGGGGGGGGGAACACTGAAGCTTTCTTT.

This clone was observed a single time. CDR3 sequence reads: CASSRHRQAGGYGGYTF. CDR3 bases: TGTGCCAGCAGCCGACACCGTCAAGCAGGGGGCTATGGAGGCTACACCTTC. The chain uses TRBV5-8 and TRBJ1-2; 8 bases agree with TRBD1. CDR1 is SGHTS and CDR2 is YDEGEE in the germline V gene. V dropped 4 bases and J dropped 8; count of bases not matched to a gene: 19. The CDR3 sequence is 17 residues long.

The chain joins TRBV19 to TRBJ2-7; D call uncertain. The CDR3 runs to 13 residues. With 0 bases removed from V and 12 bases from J, the gap between germline ends came to 15 bases. Germline V gene lookup returns CDR1 LNHDA and CDR2 SQIVND (reference sequence). CDR3 nucleotide sequence: TGTGCCAGTAGTATAGATCTTGGTAGAGATCCGTACTTC. Residues: CASSIDLGRDPYF.

The chain has TRBV30 and TRBJ2-3, with D perhaps TRBD1 (5 bases). With 3 bases removed from V and 3 bases from J, the gap between germline ends came to 7 bases. This CDR3 contains 12 residues. Germline lookup yields CDR1 GTSNPN and CDR2 SVGIG (reference sequence). The CDR3 nucleotides read TGTGCCTGGAGCGGACAAACAGATACGCAGTATTTT. It yields the protein CAWSGQTDTQYF. The whole variable domain, filled in from reference TRBV30 and TRBJ2-3, reads SQTIHQWPATLVQPVGSPLSLECTVEGTSNPNLYWYRQAAGRGLQLLFYSVGIGQISSEVPQNLSASRPQDRQFILSSKKLLLSDSGFYLCAWSGQTDTQYFGPGTRLTVL.

This clone was recorded a few times. The chain links TRBV5-1 to TRBJ1-6; D perhaps matches TRBD1 (6 bases). V was pared by 4 bases and J by 7 bases, with 9 bases between. Germline CDR1 reads SGHRS; CDR2 reads YFSETQ. This CDR3 spans 13 amino acids. The chain's CDR3 is CASSVQGNSPLHF. Here the CDR3 DNA reads TGCGCCAGCAGCGTTCAGGGGAATTCACCCCTCCACTTT.

The CDR3 nucleotides are TGTGCCAGCTCACCGAGGGGGCCCACCACAGATACGCAGTATTTT. The encoded protein is CASSPRGPTTDTQYF. The V call is TRBV18, the J call TRBJ2-3; 7 positions agree with TRBD1. The germline gives CDR1 KGHSH, CDR2 LQKENI. This CDR3 spans 15 amino acids. The V gene end was trimmed by 3 bases and the J gene end by 2 bases; junction bases not matched to a gene: 5.

The chain links TRBV5-4 to TRBJ2-7, with D perhaps TRBD2 (7 bases). There are 16 residues in the CDR3. Trimming stripped 4 bases from V and 1 base from J, with 18 bases between. Germline CDR1 SGHNT, CDR2 YYREEE (reference sequence). CDR3 residues: CASSLLGGGGSYEQYF. CDR3 sequence (DNA): TGTGCCAGCAGCCTACTGGGAGGGGGTGGGTCCTACGAGCAGTACTTC.

This rearrangement joins TRBV7-6 to TRBJ2-7; 8 bases fit TRBD2. Losses at the gene ends were 1 base for V and 4 bases for J; bases not matched to a gene: 12. Germline V gene data show CDR1 as SGHVS and CDR2 as FNYEAQ. This CDR3 spans 17 amino acids. CDR3 sequence (DNA): TGTGCCAGCAGCTTAGAAAGCCCGCGAGCGGGAGTGTACGAGCAGTACTTC. This gives the protein CASSLESPRAGVYEQYF.

The chain uses TRBV6-2 or TRBV6-3 and TRBJ2-5, with no clear D. The CDR3 is 14 amino acids. V was cut by 4 bases and J by 7 bases, with 16 bases left in between. Per the germline V gene, CDR1 is MNHEY and CDR2 is SVGEGT. The CDR3 region is CASSWINEVGTQYF. The CDR3 bases are TGTGCCAGCAGTTGGATTAATGAGGTCGGGACCCAGTACTTC.

This clone was observed a handful of times. The V gene is TRBV9, the J gene TRBJ1-6; D is perhaps TRBD1 (5 bases). This CDR3 is 16 amino acids long. V was clipped by 0 bases and J by 8 bases, with 15 bases between them. Germline CDR1 SGDLS, CDR2 YYNGEE. The CDR3 sequence: CASSVGGRAGDSPLHF. The CDR3 bases are TGTGCCAGCAGCGTAGGGGGCAGGGCGGGAGATTCACCCCTCCACTTT. The whole variable domain, remainder taken from reference TRBV9 and TRBJ1-6, is DSGVTQTPKHLITATGQRVTLRCSPRSGDLSVYWYQQSLDQGLQFLIQYYNGEERAKGNILERFSAQQFPDLHSELNLSSLELGDSALYFCASSVGGRAGDSPLHFGNGTRLTVT.

This clone has a count of ten or more. The chain joins TRBV19 to TRBJ2-2; 14 bases align to TRBD2. The CDR3 is 22 residues long. With V trimmed by 5 bases and J by 4 bases, 21 bases remained unmatched. From germline, CDR1 is LNHDA and CDR2 SQIVND (reference sequence). CDR3 amino acids: CASSSRGSTSGRGIRGTGELFF. The CDR3 coding sequence is TGTGCCAGTAGTTCCCGAGGATCGACTAGCGGGAGGGGAATCCGCGGCACCGGGGAGCTGTTTTTT.